This entry is about one TCR beta chain. There is no known antigen for this receptor. Per-nucleotide qualities are absent, and no much larger clonotype sits a single base away. This sample was included in a study of identical twins (dated by TCRdb to about 2016). Turning to the overall study: The study deep-sequenced TCR alpha and beta repertoires from monozygotic twins, unrelated adults of various ages and cord blood to test whether fetal clonotypes persist. To rule out contamination, replicate twin experiments were performed at different times with different library preparation protocols. Results the study describes overall, beyond this receptor: In monozygotic twins, out-of-frame TCR alpha sharing was systematically underestimated by recombination models, although the models agreed with sharing between unrelated individuals. Fewer insertions were carried by abundant cord blood beta clonotypes; a weaker similar trend was observed in young adult naive repertoires, while no such trend was observed in memory repertoires. Zero-insertion analyses could be partly confounded by invariant T cells such as MAIT and iNKT, although diverse VJ usage argued against such confounding for most clonotypes. Because the same donors could not be followed over many years, conclusions were based on cross-sectional statistical analysis. Compared with coincidental sharing between unrelated individuals, an excess of low generation-probability sequences was observed among out-of-frame TCR alpha sequences shared between twins. The excess sharing between twins in beta out-of-frame sequences was weaker because fewer shared sequences reduced the signal-to-noise ratio.

A distance of 10 bases separates the germline ends of V and J, which lose 8 bases and 1 base respectively. The germline V gene (reference sequence) sets CDR1 to SEHNR and CDR2 to FQNEAQ. Taken from cysteine to phenylalanine, the CDR3 has 13 residues. The sequence is cut down to CDR3 DNA, 39 bases in frame from base 1. To prepare the library, 5' RACE was applied. The sample was run on an Illumina HiSeq 2000. A universal primer binding site was introduced by template switching, and a unique molecular identifier was present in the final cDNA, enabling accurate counting of TCR cDNA molecules. Specific primers in the conserved constant-segment region were used to synthesize first-strand cDNA for TCR alpha and beta chains. To control for contamination, every cDNA library carried two barcodes: a SMART-Mk sample barcode plus Illumina barcodes. TruSeq adapter sequences along with Illumina sample barcodes were introduced in two successive PCR steps. Sequencing of the TCR alpha and beta cDNA libraries was done on the Illumina HiSeq platform using custom primers. The study's processing was this. MiGEC processed the raw reads to extract unique molecular identifiers, while MiXCR was used to determine the CDR3 positions. For each individual, recombination models were inferred using an EM algorithm with the repgenHMM and IGoR tools. The tcR package in R was used for shared clonotype analysis, with sharing normalized by the product of cloneset sizes. To study raw recombination without the effects of thymic and clonal selection, out-of-frame nonproductive sequences were analyzed. TCRdb passed the public sequencing reads through fastp at Q25 and MiXCR, retaining productive beta sequences. Each entry merges the rows of one CDR3 protein and shows their most common DNA and genes. TCRdb's processing, not the authors' own work, is the source of the V and J calls. This sample has about 520,000 distinct CDR3 sequences in its table, and approximately 22% of those were observed once. The ten largest clones capture 0.91% of the sample.

Every donor in the study was a healthy Caucasian. The twin cohort consisted of three pairs of female monozygotic twins, all aged roughly 18 to 30 years. Positive isolation kits from Invitrogen were used to isolate the CD4+ and CD8+ T cell populations. The same specimen was also included in a second study, on T cells expressing NK-cell markers. The second paper further reports: In sorted CD3+CD56+NKG2C+, CD3+CD56+NKG2C- and CD3+CD56-NKG2C+ T-cell subsets from roughly 8 donors, TCR beta-chain repertoires were profiled. Of the eight sequenced donors, seven were found to be HCMV-seropositive and one was found to be HCMV-seronegative. To restrict sorting to alphabetaTCR-expressing T cells, an anti-gammadeltaTCR antibody was added in several experiments. In several donors, the dominant CD3+CD56+NKG2C+ clonotypes ranked among the top 10 CD8+ clonotypes, making up roughly 1.0-7.0% of CD8+ T cells. Those dominant clonotypes were again the most abundant among CD3+CD56-NKG2C+ cells in four donors, at about 25-65%. Whether the expanded NKG2C-expressing T cell clones were specific for HCMV antigens was left unclear. Randomly selected healthy volunteers, three men and five women, were used as the eight sequenced donors. To determine HCMV serostatus, a commercial ELISA kit was used to detect HCMV-specific IgG in serum. MIGEC was used to demultiplex reads and group the reads by UMI, and MiTCR was used to assemble and quantify clonotypes. To exclude erroneous sequences, only TCR cDNA sequences supported by at least two reads were retained. The tcR package was used for downstream repertoire analysis, with clonotypes matched between fractions based on CDR3 nucleotide sequence plus V segment. VDJmatch was used to annotate antigen specificity against VDJdb, with one amino acid substitution in CDR3 allowed.

The chain is made from TRBV7-9 and TRBJ2-3; TRBD2 might be the D gene, on 6 matching bases. This receptor was identified in a woman between 18 and 29 years old in good health. The sequencing input was CD4+ T cells sorted from blood. The bases are TGTGCCAGCTTACCGGGGGGCACAGATACGCAGTATTTT. It encodes CASLPGGTDTQYF. The full variable domain, completed from the reference TRBV7-9 and TRBJ2-3 proteins outside the CDR3, reads DTGVSQNPRHKITKRGQNVTFRCDPISEHNRLYWYRQTLGQGPEFLTYFQNEAQLEKSRLLSDRFSAERPKGSFSTLEIQRTEQGDSAMYLCASLPGGTDTQYFGPGTRLTVL.